This TCR beta chain was retrieved from a study of PD-1 blockade in classical Hodgkin lymphoma. The wider study: It was nivolumab at 3 mg/kg, given intravenously every 2 weeks, that patients received.

As to this clone: Its antigen is not identified.

The germline V gene encodes CDR1 ENHRY and CDR2 SYGVKD. The CDR3 runs 14 residues. With V trimmed by 6 bases and J by 5 bases, 6 bases remained unmatched. The method was immunoSEQ multiplex PCR; TCRdb's version includes in-frame clones alone and lacks a portion of them. The sample records 130,000 to 150,000 clones, approximately 81% being singletons. Study-wide findings and caveats: The diversity seen at baseline in complete responders resembled that of newly diagnosed patients. A significant rise in TCR diversity by C4D1 was seen for CD4+ but not CD8+ cells. Reports described newly diagnosed patients as having lower baseline TCR diversity than healthy donors.

All patients relapsed after autologous stem cell transplantation, and brentuximab vedotin exposure varied. The receptor's source is a human donor with classical Hodgkin lymphoma. Sequenced here: peripheral blood mononuclear cells (PBMCs), sampled before the second cycle of nivolumab. The chain uses TRBV10-3 and TRBJ2-2; 7 nucleotides match TRBD1. The CDR3 loop is CAIRDATGTGELFF. As DNA, the CDR3 is TGTGCCATCAGGGACGCGACAGGGACCGGGGAGCTGTTTTTT.